This T cell receptor beta chain was captured by sequencing in a study of T-cell reconstitution after alpha-beta-depleted transplantation in children. This clonotype was picked up a small number of times. Looked up from germline, CDR1 is SEHNR and CDR2 is FQNEAQ (reference sequence). The V gene end was trimmed by 5 bases and the J gene end by 0 bases; junction bases not matched to a gene: 9. CDR3 length: 17 residues. Using unique molecular identifiers, the investigators prepared the TCRbeta library. TCRdb called the PCR reads again in MiXCR, with one record for every CDR3 protein. The sample records about 200,000 distinct CDR3 sequences, about 7% being singletons.

The chain links TRBV7-9 to TRBJ2-1, with 8 bases fitting TRBD2. This TCR derives from a boy aged 2 to 10 with acute lymphoblastic leukemia, due to receive a stem cell transplant. The specimen comprised PBMCs, sampled before TCRalphabeta/CD19-depleted stem cell transplant. This CDR3 is CASSESPSGFSYNEQFF. The CDR3 nucleotides are TGTGCCAGCAGCGAAAGCCCTAGCGGGTTCTCCTACAATGAGCAGTTCTTC.